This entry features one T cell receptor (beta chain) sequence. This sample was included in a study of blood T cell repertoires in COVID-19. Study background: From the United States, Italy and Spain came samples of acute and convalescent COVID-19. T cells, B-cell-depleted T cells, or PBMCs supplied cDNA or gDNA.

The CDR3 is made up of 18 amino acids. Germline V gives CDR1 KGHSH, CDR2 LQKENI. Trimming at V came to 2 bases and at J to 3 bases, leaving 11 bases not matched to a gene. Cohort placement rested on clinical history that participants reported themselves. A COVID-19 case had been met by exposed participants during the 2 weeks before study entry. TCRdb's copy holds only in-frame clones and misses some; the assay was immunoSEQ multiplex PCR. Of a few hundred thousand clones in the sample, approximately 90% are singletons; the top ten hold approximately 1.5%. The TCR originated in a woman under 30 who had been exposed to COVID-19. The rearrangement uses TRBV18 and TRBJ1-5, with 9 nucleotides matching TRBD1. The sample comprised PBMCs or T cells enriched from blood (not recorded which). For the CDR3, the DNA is TGTGCCAGCTCACCAAGTCTACAGGGGGCAATTCCCAATCAGCCCCAGCATTTT. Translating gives CASSPSLQGAIPNQPQHF.